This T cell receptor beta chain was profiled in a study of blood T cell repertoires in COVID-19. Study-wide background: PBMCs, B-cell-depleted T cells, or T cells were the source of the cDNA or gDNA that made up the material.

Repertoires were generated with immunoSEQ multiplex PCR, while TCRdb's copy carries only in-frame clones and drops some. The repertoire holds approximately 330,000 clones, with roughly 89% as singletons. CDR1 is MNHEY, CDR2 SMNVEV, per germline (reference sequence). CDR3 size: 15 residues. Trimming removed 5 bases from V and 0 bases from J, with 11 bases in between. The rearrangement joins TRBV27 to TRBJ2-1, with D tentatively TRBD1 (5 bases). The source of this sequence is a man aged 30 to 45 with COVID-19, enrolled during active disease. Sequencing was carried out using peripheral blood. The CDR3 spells CASSPTASSYNEQFF. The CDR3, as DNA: TGTGCCAGCAGTCCGACAGCAAGCTCCTACAATGAGCAGTTCTTC.